This is a list of T cell receptor beta chains from one sample in a study of T cells in Graves' hyperthyroidism and ophthalmopathy. From the multiplex PCR reads, TCRdb called clonotypes with MiXCR, one entry per CDR3 protein. In the table there are some 420,000 distinct CDR3 sequences, approximately 14% of which are singletons. The sequenced sample consisted of blood. These receptors were obtained from a woman under 30 with Graves' hyperthyroidism. CDR3s leave out the opening cysteine and the closing phenylalanine or tryptophan. Fields, in order: D gene, J gene, V gene, CDR3 protein. A D gene is named only where the DNA matches it firmly.

NA TRBJ2-3 TRBV11-1 ASSDKGSGRTDTQY
NA TRBJ2-7 TRBV9 ASSVDPHEQY
TRBD2 TRBJ2-2 TRBV7-3 ASSVTTGTSGTGELF
NA TRBJ2-7 TRBV18 ANSPTSSYEQY
NA TRBJ2-1 TRBV5-1 ASTRDHSYNEQF
TRBD2 TRBJ2-1 TRBV5-1 ASSWKTSGSDYNEQF
NA TRBJ2-3 TRBV19 ASSNGQSTDTQY
NA TRBJ2-3 TRBV20-1 SARDLWGGTDTQY
TRBD1 TRBJ1-3 TRBV3-1 ASSPGTGSGNTIY
NA TRBJ1-1 TRBV12-3/TRBV12-4 ASQNREVTEAF
TRBD2 TRBJ2-7 TRBV20-1 SASLLAGSAEQY
NA TRBJ1-2 TRBV28 ASSLAPANYGYT
TRBD1 TRBJ2-7 TRBV12-5 ASGLGLGQGAHEQY
TRBD1 TRBJ2-3 TRBV18 ASSPLGTGGVWTDTQY
NA TRBJ2-1 TRBV7-2 ASSLLLGYAEQF
NA TRBJ2-1 TRBV10-1 ASSPTGSVISYNEQF
NA TRBJ2-3 TRBV10-3 AIRPDRLTDTQY
NA TRBJ1-6 TRBV18 ASSFGRSANNSPLH
TRBD1 TRBJ2-4 TRBV6-6 ASSYSQGANGKNIQY
NA TRBJ2-7 TRBV28 ASSLKQGSRHANHPYYEQY
TRBD2 NA TRBV5-5 ASSLQKRGPTSYNEQY
NA TRBJ1-1 TRBV6-6 ASSYIERTGGREAF
NA TRBJ1-6 TRBV30 ALSRGNSPLH
TRBD2 TRBJ2-3 TRBV7-8 ASSLVAGGTTDTQY
NA TRBJ1-1 TRBV11-1 ASSLAVHFAEAF
TRBD2 TRBJ2-7 TRBV7-2 ASSLLPPGLAGGRSEQY
NA TRBJ1-2 TRBV5-1 ASSLGWDGHGYT
NA TRBJ2-2 TRBV10-3 ATLDTGELF
NA TRBJ1-2 TRBV7-3 ASSLGRAPTEGYT
TRBD1 TRBJ1-5 TRBV12-3/TRBV12-4 ASSSLQGTGGLGPQH
NA TRBJ1-3 TRBV28 ASSHGIISGNTIY
TRBD1 TRBJ2-7 TRBV6-2/TRBV6-3 ASSYPLGQGTYEQY
NA TRBJ1-1 TRBV10-1 ASSRTAEGTEAF
NA TRBJ2-6 TRBV7-9 ASSPRRAGTGANVLT
NA TRBJ2-3 TRBV29-1 SVEESTDTQY
NA TRBJ1-5 TRBV28 ASRSGGVSNQPQH
NA TRBJ2-1 TRBV15 ATSRGVSEEQF
NA TRBJ1-5 TRBV6-2/TRBV6-3 ASSSQINQPQH
NA TRBJ1-1 TRBV30 AWSPSGGEAF
NA TRBJ1-1 TRBV28 ASSIGVSNTEAF
TRBD2 TRBJ2-1 TRBV20-1 SASVGRTYNEQF
TRBD2 TRBJ2-1 TRBV6-1 ASSSQALAGNNEQF
NA TRBJ2-7 TRBV20-1 SAREWRLLSREQY
NA TRBJ2-1 TRBV18 ASSPRGGDPSYNEQF
NA TRBJ2-2 TRBV30 AWKSVGELF
TRBD2 TRBJ2-2 TRBV10-1 ASSVSGRIVTGELF
TRBD2 TRBJ2-5 TRBV29-1 SGRLAQETQY
NA TRBJ2-3 TRBV3-1 ASSLAWGDTQY
NA TRBJ2-2 TRBV5-1 ASNDYRLGHPKTNTGELF
NA TRBJ2-7 TRBV5-5 ASSLDLGPGQQY
NA TRBJ1-1 TRBV2 ASRDRSNTEAF
NA TRBJ1-1 TRBV29-1 SVGGGGGNTEAF
NA TRBJ2-7 TRBV20-1 SAKGGTEQY
TRBD1 TRBJ2-1 TRBV7-2 ASSFRTGYNEQF